This is a list of T cell receptor beta chains from one sample in a study of CD8 T cells in ankylosing spondylitis. TCRdb recomputed calls from the 5' RACE reads with MiXCR, one row per CDR3 protein. The sample records a few hundred thousand distinct CDR3 sequences, 6.5% to 10% being singletons. The sequenced sample consisted of blood, either unsorted or a sorted T cell fraction (not recorded which). The receptor set was obtained from a male donor with ankylosing spondylitis. Both conserved end residues are trimmed from each CDR3. Clone size appears in some rows only: once, few, many, or a class for an expanded clone.

V gene: TRBV29-1; clone size: many; CDR3 protein: SVEYPGGSYGYT
V gene: TRBV7-2; clone size: -; CDR3 protein: ASSPDMVLGYGYT
V gene: TRBV5-1; clone size: -; CDR3 protein: ASSLSAAGGANVLT
V gene: TRBV6-5; clone size: few; CDR3 protein: ASSYGLGYEQY
V gene: TRBV12-3/TRBV12-4; clone size: many; CDR3 protein: ASSFSGTGRGKAF
V gene: TRBV29-1; clone size: many; CDR3 protein: SVESSYEQY
V gene: TRBV20-1; clone size: few; CDR3 protein: SARQLAGVYNEQF
V gene: TRBV10-3; clone size: once; CDR3 protein: AISDPLAGGFLSSYEQY
V gene: TRBV28; clone size: -; CDR3 protein: ASNPGWTGRPF
V gene: TRBV6-1; clone size: few; CDR3 protein: ASRLGGTGKSYEQY
V gene: TRBV18; clone size: -; CDR3 protein: ASSPRVNEKLF
V gene: TRBV5-1; clone size: few; CDR3 protein: ASSLRDLTYEQY
V gene: TRBV10-3; clone size: -; CDR3 protein: AISASPPNEQF
V gene: TRBV7-2; clone size: -; CDR3 protein: ASSLVGTRGPDTQY
V gene: TRBV5-1; clone size: many; CDR3 protein: ASSRLPGGNQPQH
V gene: TRBV5-6; clone size: few; CDR3 protein: ASSLDGTYQPQH
V gene: TRBV14; clone size: -; CDR3 protein: ASSQGQGTYNEQF
V gene: TRBV27; clone size: -; CDR3 protein: ASSLSGTSPHEQY
V gene: TRBV29-1; clone size: many; CDR3 protein: SAQGRREVDTQY
V gene: TRBV20-1; clone size: -; CDR3 protein: SATTGVGQPQH
V gene: TRBV7-2; clone size: many; CDR3 protein: ASSLEGFYNEQF
V gene: TRBV4-2; clone size: -; CDR3 protein: ASSQESSGWRDQSYEQY